This TCR beta chain was identified in a study of shared clonotypes between healthy human individuals. CDR1 is SGHDN, CDR2 FVKESK, per germline. The CDR3 is made up of 16 amino acids. V was trimmed by 4 bases and J by 5 bases, leaving 20 bases between them. Deep level was the assay's run setting. Researchers divided each subset's genomic DNA evenly across several immunoSEQ plates. The method was immunoSEQ multiplex PCR; TCRdb's version includes in-frame clones alone and lacks a portion of them. The sample has approximately 710,000 clones; roughly 88% are singletons. This sequence was found in a man aged 18 to 30 in good health. Some clones in this sample may be carry-over from other donors' samples. The chain uses TRBV14 and TRBJ2-5; maybe TRBD1 (7 bases). Specimen: memory CD8+ T cells from PBMCs. The subset: CD45RO+ cells pooled with CCR7-negative TemRA cells. Here the CDR3 reads CASSLGGRGVVETQYF. For the CDR3, the DNA is TGTGCCAGCAGCCTTGGCGGCAGGGGGGTTGTGGAGACCCAGTACTTC.